The T cell receptor (beta chain) described here comes from a study of T-cell memory formation after mild COVID-19. Germline CDR1 reads SEHNR; CDR2 reads FQNEAQ (reference sequence). This CDR3 region has 17 residues. Trimming removed 2 bases at V and 2 bases at J, with 17 bases between. Only a few counts were recorded for this clonotype. Sample barcodes and UMIs were carried by the TCR alpha and TCR beta cDNA libraries that 5'RACE generated with constant-segment primers. One entry per CDR3 protein results from TCRdb running MiXCR on the 5' RACE reads. The repertoire holds roughly 550,000 distinct CDR3 sequences, with about 20% as singletons.

This TCR was sampled from an adult woman who had mild COVID-19 (a few samples of this study predate the infection). Cell type and time point are not known. The chain joins TRBV7-9 to TRBJ2-3, with TRBD1 as a possible D gene (5 bases). Sequencing was performed on PBMCs or a T cell subset sorted from them (not recorded which). CDR3 sequence: CASSLYAYGRVTDTQYF. The DNA of the CDR3 is TGTGCCAGCAGCTTATACGCGTACGGCAGGGTCACAGATACGCAGTATTTT.